This T cell receptor beta chain was found in a study of synovial regulatory T cells in juvenile arthritis. Study observations and caveats: iaTreg cells shared more CDR3 sequences with synovial Tregs than other blood Tregs did.

Germline values: CDR1 SGHNT, CDR2 YENEEA. The CDR3 totals 11 residues. Only the protein is available. As for this clone: As yet, its antigen is unknown.

The approximately 11 donors had active juvenile idiopathic arthritis, with 3 polyarticular and 8 oligoarticular cases. Repertoires were generated with immunoSEQ multiplex PCR, while TCRdb's copy carries only in-frame clones and drops some. The sample includes roughly 8,000 clones. The origin of this receptor is a donor under 30 with juvenile idiopathic arthritis. The genes are TRBV11-3 and TRBJ2-1. Sequenced input: Treg cells from blood. The sample's subset: remaining (HLA-DR-negative) circulating blood Treg cells. The CDR3 region is CASSFYNEQFF.